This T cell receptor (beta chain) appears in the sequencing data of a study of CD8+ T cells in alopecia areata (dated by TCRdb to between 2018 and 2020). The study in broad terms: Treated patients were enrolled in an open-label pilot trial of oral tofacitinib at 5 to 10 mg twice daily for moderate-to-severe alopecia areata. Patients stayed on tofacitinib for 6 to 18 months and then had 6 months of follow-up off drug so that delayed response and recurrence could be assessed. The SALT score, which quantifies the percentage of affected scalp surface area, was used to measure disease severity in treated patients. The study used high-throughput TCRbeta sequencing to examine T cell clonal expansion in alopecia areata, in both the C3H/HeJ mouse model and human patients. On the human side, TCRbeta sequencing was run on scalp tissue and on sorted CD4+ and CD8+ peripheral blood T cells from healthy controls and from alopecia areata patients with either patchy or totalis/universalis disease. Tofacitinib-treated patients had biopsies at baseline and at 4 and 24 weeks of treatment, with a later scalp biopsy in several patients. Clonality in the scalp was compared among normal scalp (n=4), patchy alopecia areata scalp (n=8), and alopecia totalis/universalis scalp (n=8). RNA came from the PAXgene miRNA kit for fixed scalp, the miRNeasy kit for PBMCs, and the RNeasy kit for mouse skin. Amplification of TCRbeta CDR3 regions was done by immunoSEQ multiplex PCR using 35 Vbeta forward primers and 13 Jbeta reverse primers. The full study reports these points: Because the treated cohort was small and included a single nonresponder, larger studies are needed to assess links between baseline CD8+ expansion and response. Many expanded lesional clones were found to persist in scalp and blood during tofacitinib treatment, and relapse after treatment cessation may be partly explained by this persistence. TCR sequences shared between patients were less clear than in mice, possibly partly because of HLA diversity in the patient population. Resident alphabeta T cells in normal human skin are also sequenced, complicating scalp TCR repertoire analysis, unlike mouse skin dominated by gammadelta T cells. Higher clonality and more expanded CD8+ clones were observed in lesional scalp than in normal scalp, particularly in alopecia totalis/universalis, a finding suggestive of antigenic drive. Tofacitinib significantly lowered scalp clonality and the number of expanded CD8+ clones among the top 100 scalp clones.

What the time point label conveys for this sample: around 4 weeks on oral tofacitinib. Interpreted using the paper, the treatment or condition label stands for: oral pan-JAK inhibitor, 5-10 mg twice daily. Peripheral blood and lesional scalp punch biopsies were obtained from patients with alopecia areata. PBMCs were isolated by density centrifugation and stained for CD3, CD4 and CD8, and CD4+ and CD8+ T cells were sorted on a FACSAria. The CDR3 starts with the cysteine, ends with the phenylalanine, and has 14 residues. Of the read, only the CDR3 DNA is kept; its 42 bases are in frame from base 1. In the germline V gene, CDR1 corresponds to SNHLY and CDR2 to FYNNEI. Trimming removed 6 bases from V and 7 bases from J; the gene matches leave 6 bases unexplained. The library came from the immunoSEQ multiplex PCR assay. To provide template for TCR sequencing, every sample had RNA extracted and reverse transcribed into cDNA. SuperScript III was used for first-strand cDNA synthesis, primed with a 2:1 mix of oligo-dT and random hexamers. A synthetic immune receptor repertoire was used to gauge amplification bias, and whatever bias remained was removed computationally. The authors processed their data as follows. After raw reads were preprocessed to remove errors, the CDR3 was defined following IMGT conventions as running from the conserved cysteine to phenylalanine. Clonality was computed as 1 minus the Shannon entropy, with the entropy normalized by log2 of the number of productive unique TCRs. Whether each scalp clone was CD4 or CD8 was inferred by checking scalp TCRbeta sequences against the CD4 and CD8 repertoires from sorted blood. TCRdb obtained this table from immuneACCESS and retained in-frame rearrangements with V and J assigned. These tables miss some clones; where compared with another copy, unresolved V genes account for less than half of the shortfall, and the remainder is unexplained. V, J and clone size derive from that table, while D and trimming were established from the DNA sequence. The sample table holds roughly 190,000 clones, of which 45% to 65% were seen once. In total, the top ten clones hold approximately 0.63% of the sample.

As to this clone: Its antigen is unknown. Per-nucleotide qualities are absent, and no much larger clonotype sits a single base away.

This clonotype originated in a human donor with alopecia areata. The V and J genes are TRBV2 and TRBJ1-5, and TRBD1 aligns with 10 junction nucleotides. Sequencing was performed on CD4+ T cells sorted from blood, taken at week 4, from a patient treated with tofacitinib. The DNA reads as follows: TGTGCCAGCAGCGCGACAGGGGGCTGGCAGCCCCAGCATTTT. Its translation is CASSATGGWQPQHF.